Following are 5 T cell receptor beta chains from one sample sequenced in a study of response to subunit inactivated influenza vaccine. One entry per CDR3 protein, called by TCRdb with MiXCR from the RT-PCR reads. The sample lists 500,000 to 600,000 distinct CDR3 sequences; over 10% were seen once. Sequencing was performed on PBMCs from blood, taken roughly 47 days after vaccination. These receptors were obtained from a middle-aged man who received an inactivated influenza vaccine.

To note about this clonotype: Relative to the germline gene, one junction end is altered; a read error may explain this. The rearrangement links TRBV7-9 to TRBJ2-3; the D is unclear. This CDR3 is built from 15 residues. Looked up from germline, CDR1 is SEHNR and CDR2 is FQNEAQ (reference sequence). CDR3 in amino acids: CASSLETLSTDTQYF. In DNA form, the CDR3 reads TGTGCCAGCAGTTTAGAAACGTTGAGCACAGATACGCAGTATTTT.

This sequence joins TRBV20-1 and TRBJ2-1; tentative D call: TRBD1 (7 bases). V dropped 3 bases and J dropped 5 bases, with 11 bases sitting between them. In germline, CDR1 is DFQATT, CDR2 SNEGSKA (reference sequence). The CDR3 is 13 residues long. This CDR3 reads CSASRRGDNEQFF. CDR3 DNA sequence: TGCAGTGCTAGCCGCAGGGGGGACAATGAGCAGTTCTTC.

V and J are TRBV12-3 or TRBV12-4 and TRBJ1-5; tentatively, D is TRBD1 (5 bases). V was cut by 4 bases and J by 9 bases, with 10 bases left in between. This CDR3 has 12 residues. The CDR3 reads CASSWDFWPQHF. In nucleotides, the CDR3 is TGTGCCAGCAGTTGGGACTTTTGGCCCCAGCATTTT.

This clonotype was counted between two and nine times. V usage is TRBV7-8 and J usage is TRBJ2-1; 8 nucleotides line up with TRBD2. The CDR3 covers 15 residues. The ends lost 7 bases at V and 3 bases at J; junction bases unmatched: 8. The germline gives CDR1 SGHVS, CDR2 FQNEAQ. DNA for the CDR3: TGTGCCAGCATCTTCGATAGCGGGATCTACAATGAGCAGTTCTTC. Translating gives CASIFDSGIYNEQFF. Together with reference TRBV7-8 and TRBJ2-1, the CDR3 gives the full variable domain: GAGVSQSPRYKVAKRGQDVALRCDPISGHVSLFWYQQALGQGPEFLTYFQNEAQLDKSGLPSDRFFAERPEGSVSTLKIQRTQQEDSAVYLCASIFDSGIYNEQFFGPGTRLTVL.

The J gene is TRBJ2-7, the V gene TRBV12-3 or TRBV12-4; 10 bases match TRBD1. This CDR3 spans 14 amino acids. The V gene end was trimmed by 5 bases and the J gene end by 3 bases; junction bases not matched to a gene: 4. Here the CDR3 DNA reads TGTGCCAGCAGTGCGACAGGGGGCGGCTACGAGCAGTACTTC. It translates to CASSATGGGYEQYF.